The 14 T cell receptor beta chains presented below share a single source sample, sequenced in a study of blood T cell repertoires in COVID-19. Produced via immunoSEQ multiplex PCR; TCRdb's table is partial and in-frame only. This sample carries around 80,000 clones, roughly 80% of them seen once, and the ten largest clones take around 4.8%. Sequenced material: peripheral blood. The receptor set was obtained from an elderly woman with active or convalescent COVID-19.

As DNA, the CDR3 is TGTGCCAGCAGTTACCCACCCGGGACAGGGAATTCACCCCTCCACTTT. It is translated as CASSYPPGTGNSPLHF. This sequence joins TRBV6-2 or TRBV6-3 and TRBJ1-6, with 9 positions matching TRBD1. CDR1 and CDR2 (germline): MNHEY, SVGEGT. This CDR3 contains 16 residues. With V trimmed by 2 bases and J by 7 bases, 6 bases remained unmatched.

The sample holds one count of this clone. The DNA of the CDR3 is TGTGCCAGCAGTGAGTTTCAGGTGGATGAAAAACTGTTTTTT. Translation gives CASSEFQVDEKLFF. This chain uses TRBV2 with TRBJ1-4; unclear D gene. CDR3 size: 14 residues. CDR1 is SNHLY, CDR2 FYNNEI, per germline. The germline V and J ends were trimmed by 3 bases and 6 bases, with 11 bases remaining between them.

The genes are TRBV21-1 and TRBJ2-3; TRBD1, the table's D call, lacks a check against the DNA. TRBV21-1 counts as a pseudogene. CDR3 length: 16 amino acids. The CDR3, as DNA: TGTGCCAGCCCCAAGCGACGGGACAGGGAGACAGATACGCAGTATTTT. Protein sequence: CASPKRRDRETDTQYF.

The DNA for the CDR3 is TGTGCCAGCAGCCAGGACGGGACAGGGGTGAAACTGTTTTTT. This encodes CASSQDGTGVKLFF. The chain carries TRBV14 and TRBJ1-4; 10 bases are a match to TRBD1. Germline V gene lookup returns CDR1 SGHDN and CDR2 FVKESK. J was trimmed by 11 bases and V by 3 bases; bases with no gene match: 6. This CDR3 has 14 amino acids.

The CDR3 coding sequence is TGTGCCACCAACTCAAGGACAGGGATTGGGGAGACCCAGTACTTC. Translated: CATNSRTGIGETQYF. This chain links TRBV24-1 with TRBJ2-5; 8 nucleotides align to TRBD1. In germline, CDR1 is KGHDR, CDR2 SFDVKD. The CDR3 sequence is 15 residues long. The junction had 12 bases not matched to a gene; V was cut back by 8 bases and J by 5 bases.

The rearrangement uses TRBV12-5 and TRBJ2-2; 9 bases are shared with TRBD2. The V segment lost 6 bases and the J segment 7 bases; nucleotides outside the gene matches: 6. The CDR3 sequence is 14 residues long. Germline V gives CDR1 LGHNT, CDR2 FRNRAP. CDR3 protein: CASGPGLAIGELFF. Here the CDR3 DNA reads TGTGCTAGTGGGCCGGGACTAGCTATCGGGGAGCTGTTTTTT.

The chain uses TRBV6-5 and TRBJ1-2; 8 positions match TRBD1. The CDR3 covers 14 residues. V dropped 7 bases and J dropped 3; count of bases not matched to a gene: 7. Germline lookup yields CDR1 MNHEY and CDR2 SVGAGI. This CDR3 is CASNGQGWHYGYTF. The CDR3 nucleotides are TGTGCCAGCAACGGACAGGGCTGGCACTATGGCTACACCTTC.

Only a few counts were recorded for this clone. The genes are TRBV7-2 and TRBJ1-6; possible D gene TRBD1, 5 bases. V dropped 1 base and J dropped 7 bases, with 11 bases sitting between them. The CDR3 covers 15 residues. CDR1 SGHTA and CDR2 FQGNSA come from the germline V gene. The CDR3 protein is CASSLVGEANSPLHF. The CDR3 DNA reads as TGTGCCAGCAGCTTAGTGGGGGAGGCGAATTCACCCCTCCACTTT.

The V gene is TRBV4-1, the J gene TRBJ2-7; 7 bases agree with TRBD1. Germline loops: CDR1 MGHRA, CDR2 YSYEKL. Trimming at V came to 2 bases and at J to 1 base, leaving 5 bases not matched to a gene. This CDR3 contains 15 residues. CDR3 DNA: TGCGCCAGCAGCCAAAGACAGGGAGCGTCCTACGAGCAGTACTTC. Amino acid sequence: CASSQRQGASYEQYF.

This clone was seen a few times. The gene calls are TRBV3-1 (or the pseudogene TRBV3-2) and TRBJ1-4, with D maybe TRBD1 (6 bases). Trimming shortened V by 5 bases and J by 8 bases, and 21 bases separated the two germline ends. CDR3 length: 16 residues. The V gene's germline CDR1 is LGHDT and CDR2 YNNKEL (reference sequence). Here the CDR3 DNA reads TGTGCCAGCAGCTGGCCGGACCTGGGGGGGGGCGAAAAACTGTTTTTT. Translating gives CASSWPDLGGGEKLFF.

This clone has at least ten counts. The gene calls are TRBV6-2 or TRBV6-3 and TRBJ1-1; D might be TRBD1 (6 bases). CDR1 MNHEY and CDR2 SVGEGT come from the germline V gene. Trimming shortened V by 6 bases and J by 0 bases, and 14 bases separated the two germline ends. CDR3 length equals 15 residues. CDR3 protein: CASSPGGRMNTEAFF. The CDR3, as DNA: TGTGCCAGCAGCCCCGGGGGGCGGATGAACACTGAAGCTTTCTTT.

This chain connects TRBV10-2 to TRBJ2-5; TRBD2 matches at 8 bases. The CDR3 contains 15 residues. V gave up 2 bases and J gave up 7 bases; unmatched junction bases: 9. Germline V gives CDR1 WSHSY, CDR2 SAAADI. The CDR3 reads CASSERSGGRGTQYF. Here the CDR3 DNA reads TGCGCCAGCAGTGAGAGAAGCGGGGGACGGGGGACCCAGTACTTC.

This clone was counted only a few times. V usage is TRBV13 and J usage is TRBJ2-3, with TRBD2 matching 14 bases. The CDR3 spans 21 residues. CDR1 and CDR2 (germline): PRHDT, FYEKMQ (reference sequence). V was clipped by 2 bases and J by 3 bases; unmatched bases: 16. CDR3 residues: CASSLSPLLAGTSGGTDTQYF. In DNA, the CDR3 is TGTGCCAGCAGCTTAAGCCCACTTCTAGCTGGGACTAGCGGGGGTACAGATACGCAGTATTTT.

The genes are TRBV14 and TRBJ2-7, with a possible D match to TRBD2 (6 bases). The CDR3 is 15 amino acids. V was shortened by 4 bases and J by 6 bases, with 19 bases between the two germline ends. The germline CDR1 and CDR2 sequences are SGHDN and FVKESK. The CDR3 region has the DNA TGTGCCAGCAGCCGCGGGACCTGGGGAACCAGCGAGCAGTACTTC. Translated, it gives CASSRGTWGTSEQYF.